This T cell receptor beta chain comes out of a study of human versus mouse CDR3 diversity and MHC coevolution. Study-wide results and limits: iCHAO1 estimated the human TCR beta repertoire at 1.5 million to 2 million clonotypes. In humans, T-cell selection involved 6 or 7 MHC II alleles. Among all groups, most of the three human donors showed least clonal inequality.

Sequenced by immunoSEQ multiplex PCR; TCRdb stores in-frame clones only, minus some. The sample has over 60,000 clones; 85% to 95% are singletons. Naive CD4 T cells, CD45RO-negative and CD62L-positive, were flow-sorted from PBMCs. Germline CDR1 and CDR2: SGHAT and FQNNGV. Trimming stripped 5 bases from V and 4 bases from J, with 20 bases between. The CDR3 is made up of 16 amino acids. A remark on this clone: Its specificity is unknown. The sample has other DNA sequences that encode this CDR3 too.

The sequenced sample consisted of naive CD4+ T cells from blood. Indicated subset: CD45RO-negative CD62L-positive naive CD4 T cells. This chain connects TRBV11-2 to TRBJ1-2; possible D gene TRBD1, 6 bases. This TCR derives from a person aged 30-70 years in good health. CDR3 amino acids: CASSAAFRTDSYGYTF. The DNA for the CDR3 is TGTGCCAGCAGCGCGGCCTTTCGGACAGACTCCTATGGCTACACCTTC.